This T cell receptor (beta chain) was obtained from a study of shared clonotypes between healthy human individuals. Germline trimming cut 4 bases from V and 5 bases from J; bases unmatched to any gene: 10. Germline CDR1 and CDR2: SGHVS and FQNEAQ. The length of the CDR3 is 17 residues. Whole-study findings and limits: Naive CD4 clonotypes were shared across several donors at approximately 5.3%.

Of note for this clone: Its target is unknown.

On sorted subsets, replicate PCRs used about 0.2 ug DNA, or about 33,000 T cell genomes. The table came from immunoSEQ multiplex PCR; TCRdb's copy has only in-frame clones and leaves some out. The sample contains some 1,400,000 clones, 95% to 97% of which appear only once. Free of recent acute infections or vaccinations, the donors were healthy HIV-negative adults. The TCR originated in a man aged 25-40 years in good health. The source material was naive CD4+ T cells sorted from blood. The subset here: CD45RA+ positively selected. V and J are TRBV7-8 and TRBJ2-3, with 12 bases fitting TRBD2. The CDR3 sequence is CASSSPTSGSPKDTQYF. CDR3 sequence (DNA): TGTGCCAGCAGCTCCCCGACTAGCGGGAGTCCGAAAGATACGCAGTATTTT.